This is a list of T cell receptor beta chains from one sample in a study of blood T cell repertoires in COVID-19. Using immunoSEQ multiplex PCR, the repertoire was profiled, and TCRdb retains in-frame clones only, with some absent. Of 200,000 to 250,000 clones listed, around 89% were seen once; the top ten hold approximately 0.9%. The sequencing input was PBMCs or T cells enriched from blood (not recorded which). The receptors were sampled from a man between 50 and 59 years old who had been exposed to COVID-19. CDR3s include the opening cysteine and the closing phenylalanine or tryptophan. A D gene is named only where the DNA matches it firmly. Rows may omit the clone size; those that give it use once, few, many or a size class.

clone size	V gene	D gene	J gene	CDR3 protein	CDR3 DNA
once	TRBV6-5	-	TRBJ1-1	CASKVDRSNTEAFF	TGTGCCAGCAAAGTTGACAGATCGAACACTGAAGCTTTCTTT
-	TRBV15	TRBD1	TRBJ1-2	CATSPRVGQGPAYGYTF	TGTGCCACCAGCCCAAGGGTGGGACAGGGTCCGGCCTATGGCTACACCTTC
few	TRBV29-1	-	TRBJ1-1	CSVGGAGEAFF	TGCAGCGTGGGAGGGGCGGGTGAAGCTTTCTTT
-	TRBV6-5	-	TRBJ2-2	CASSPQGRTGELFF	TGTGCCAGCAGCCCCCAGGGAAGAACCGGGGAGCTGTTTTTT
-	TRBV5-6	-	TRBJ1-5	CASSGGDQPQHF	TGTGCCAGCAGCGGGGGGGATCAGCCCCAGCATTTT
-	TRBV27	TRBD2	TRBJ2-3	CASSGIAGESDTQYF	TGTGCCAGCAGTGGAATAGCGGGGGAGTCAGATACGCAGTATTTT
-	TRBV20-1	TRBD1	TRBJ1-1	CSASQGAAEAFF	TGCAGTGCGAGTCAGGGGGCCGCTGAAGCTTTCTTT
-	TRBV30	TRBD2	TRBJ2-3	CAWSVKGLASTDTQYF	TGTGCCTGGAGTGTAAAAGGACTAGCGAGCACAGATACGCAGTATTTT
-	TRBV2	-	TRBJ1-2	CASSESGGYTF	TGTGCCAGCAGTGAATCGGGTGGCTACACCTTC
-	TRBV5-4	-	TRBJ2-1	CASSLEAGQQFF	TGTGCCAGCAGCTTGGAGGCGGGACAGCAGTTCTTC
-	TRBV6-5	TRBD1	TRBJ2-3	CASRSTGQITDTQYF	TGTGCCAGCAGATCTACGGGACAGATCACAGATACGCAGTATTTT
-	TRBV15	-	TRBJ1-1	CATSWGMNTEAFF	TGTGCCACCAGTTGGGGCATGAACACTGAAGCTTTCTTT
-	TRBV7-9	-	TRBJ2-7	CASTEGYRAGYEQYF	TGTGCCAGCACAGAGGGGTACAGGGCCGGTTACGAGCAGTACTTC
-	TRBV18	-	TRBJ1-1	CASSSINRAVNTEAFF	TGTGCCAGCTCAAGCATAAACAGGGCGGTGAACACTGAAGCTTTCTTT
-	TRBV19	-	TRBJ1-6	CASSMQGSNSPLHF	TGTGCCAGTAGTATGCAGGGCTCTAATTCACCCCTCCACTTT
few	TRBV11-3	-	TRBJ2-1	CASSKTDFSGYEQFF	TGTGCCAGCAGCAAGACAGACTTCTCAGGGTATGAGCAGTTCTTC
once	TRBV5-1	TRBD1	TRBJ2-3	CASSHGQGLIDTQYF	TGCGCCAGCAGCCATGGACAGGGGTTGATAGATACGCAGTATTTT
-	TRBV9	TRBD1	TRBJ1-5	CASSAGGRGSNQPQHF	TGTGCCAGCAGCGCAGGTGGCAGGGGGTCTAATCAGCCCCAGCATTTT
-	TRBV7-9	-	TRBJ2-3	CASSNRQRSPRTDTQYF	TGTGCCAGCAGTAACCGTCAGCGGTCCCCACGCACAGATACGCAGTATTTT
-	TRBV3-1/TRBV3-2	TRBD2	TRBJ2-5	CASSLGGGEETQYF	TGTGCCAGCAGCCTGGGCGGGGGAGAAGAGACCCAGTACTTC
few	TRBV18	TRBD1	TRBJ1-2	CASSPRQGDGYTF	TGTGCCAGCTCACCACGACAGGGGGATGGCTACACCTTC
-	TRBV27	TRBD2	TRBJ2-3	CASLRTSGFFTDTQYF	TGTGCCAGTCTCCGGACTAGCGGCTTCTTCACAGATACGCAGTATTTT
-	TRBV15	-	TRBJ2-3	CATSATRLTHGSTQYF	TGTGCCACCAGCGCAACACGACTAACCCACGGGAGTACGCAGTATTTT
-	TRBV28	-	TRBJ2-7	CASVGAYEQYF	TGTGCCAGCGTAGGGGCTTACGAGCAGTACTTC
-	TRBV5-6	-	TRBJ1-5	CASSSSRTGNQPQHF	TGTGCCAGCAGCTCCTCGCGGACGGGAAATCAGCCCCAGCATTTT
-	TRBV3-1/TRBV3-2	-	TRBJ1-4	CASSHLSDEKLFF	TGTGCCAGCAGCCATCTCAGCGATGAAAAACTGTTTTTT
-	TRBV6-5	TRBD1	TRBJ2-2	CASSLDRVGTGELFF	TGTGCCAGCAGTCTGGACAGGGTAGGCACCGGGGAGCTGTTTTTT
once	TRBV27	TRBD1	TRBJ1-1	CASSLWDRAGTEAFF	TGTGCCAGCAGTTTGTGGGACAGGGCCGGCACTGAAGCTTTCTTT
-	TRBV5-1	TRBD1	TRBJ2-7	CASGQQGAYEQYF	TGCGCCAGCGGGCAACAGGGGGCTTACGAGCAGTACTTC
once	TRBV7-2	-	TRBJ1-3	CASSPSRGGNTIYF	TGTGCCAGCAGCCCGTCTAGGGGGGGAAACACCATATATTTT
-	TRBV10-3	TRBD2	TRBJ2-2	CAISGGSGGAETGELFF	TGTGCCATCTCCGGCGGTAGCGGGGGGGCCGAAACCGGGGAGCTGTTTTTT
once	TRBV7-9	-	TRBJ1-5	CASSLQGQPQHF	TGTGCCAGCAGCCTCCAGGGGCAGCCCCAGCATTTT
-	TRBV24-1	-	TRBJ2-3	CATSDLLTDTQYF	TGTGCCACCAGTGATTTGCTCACAGATACGCAGTATTTT
-	TRBV5-8	TRBD1	TRBJ2-5	CASSLKDRWETQYF	TGTGCCAGCAGCTTAAAGGACAGGTGGGAGACCCAGTACTTC
once	TRBV6-5	TRBD1	TRBJ2-7	CASSFAGQGKYEQYF	TGTGCCAGCAGTTTCGCAGGACAGGGGAAATACGAGCAGTACTTC
-	TRBV5-6	-	TRBJ1-4	CASSLNGGLDEKLFF	TGTGCCAGCAGCTTGAATGGCGGTTTGGATGAAAAACTGTTTTTT
-	TRBV7-9	-	TRBJ1-1	CASSYRAETEAFF	TGTGCCAGCAGCTACAGGGCGGAGACTGAAGCTTTCTTT
-	TRBV30	-	TRBJ1-5	CAWSVGGFEYQPQHF	TGTGCCTGGAGTGTAGGCGGTTTTGAATATCAGCCCCAGCATTTT
-	TRBV28	TRBD1	TRBJ1-1	CASSRPLSGGADTEAFF	TGTGCCAGCAGTCGTCCTCTATCAGGGGGCGCTGATACTGAAGCTTTCTTT
-	TRBV6-5	TRBD1	TRBJ2-3	CASSYSGQGHPDTQYF	TGTGCCAGCAGTTACTCTGGACAGGGGCACCCAGATACGCAGTATTTT
-	TRBV5-1	TRBD1	TRBJ1-1	CASSLGTGGNEAFF	TGCGCCAGCAGCTTGGGGACAGGGGGTAATGAAGCTTTCTTT
-	TRBV29-1	TRBD1	TRBJ1-1	CSAVGPDRAGTEAFF	TGCAGCGCCGTGGGGCCTGACAGGGCTGGGACTGAAGCTTTCTTT